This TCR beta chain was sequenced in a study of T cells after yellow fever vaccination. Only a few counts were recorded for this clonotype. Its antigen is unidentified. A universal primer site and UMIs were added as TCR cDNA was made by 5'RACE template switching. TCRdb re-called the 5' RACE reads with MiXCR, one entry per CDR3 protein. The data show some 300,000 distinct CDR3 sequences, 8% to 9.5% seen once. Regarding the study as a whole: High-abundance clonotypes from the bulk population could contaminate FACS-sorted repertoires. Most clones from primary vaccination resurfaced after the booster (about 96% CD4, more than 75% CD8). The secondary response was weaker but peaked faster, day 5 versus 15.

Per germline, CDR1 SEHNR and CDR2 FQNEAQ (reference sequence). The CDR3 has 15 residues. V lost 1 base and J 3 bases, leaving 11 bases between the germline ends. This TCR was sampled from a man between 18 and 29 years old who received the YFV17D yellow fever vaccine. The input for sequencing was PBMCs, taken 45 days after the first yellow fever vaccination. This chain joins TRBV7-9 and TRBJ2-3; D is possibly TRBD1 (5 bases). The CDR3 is CASSLVSAGTDTQYF. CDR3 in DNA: TGTGCCAGCAGCTTAGTTTCGGCAGGGACAGATACGCAGTATTTT.